The 28 T cell receptor beta chains listed next were all sequenced from one sample in a study of T cells in Graves' hyperthyroidism and ophthalmopathy. What was amplified from RNA transcripts were TCR beta CDR3 regions. A set of HTBI primers served as the primers for a first-round RT-PCR of the TCR CDR3. TCRdb re-analysed the multiplex PCR reads in MiXCR, keeping a single row per CDR3 protein. This sample has approximately 700,000 distinct CDR3 sequences; around 17% occur once, and the top ten carry approximately 8%. Material for sequencing was blood. The origin of the receptors is a man between 18 and 35 years old with Graves' hyperthyroidism.

This clonotype came up many times. The V and J genes are TRBV18 and TRBJ1-1; D gene uncertain. The germline V and J ends were trimmed by 0 bases and 0 bases, with 5 bases remaining between them. This CDR3 comprises 14 residues. CDR1 KGHSH and CDR2 LQKENI come from the germline V gene. In nucleotides, the CDR3 is TGTGCCAGCTCACCACCGACGGTGAACACTGAAGCTTTCTTT. Its protein product is CASSPPTVNTEAFF.

The table lists this clonotype with a few counts. The chain recombines TRBV30 with TRBJ2-7; D ambiguous. Trimming removed 7 bases at V and 2 bases at J, with 12 bases between. This CDR3 spans 12 amino acids. Germline V gene lookup returns CDR1 GTSNPN and CDR2 SVGIG (reference sequence). CDR3 in DNA: TGTGCCTTCAACCGCTATGCCTACGAGCAGTACTTC. This codes for CAFNRYAYEQYF. The full variable domain, completed using reference TRBV30 and TRBJ2-7, is SQTIHQWPATLVQPVGSPLSLECTVEGTSNPNLYWYRQAAGRGLQLLFYSVGIGQISSEVPQNLSASRPQDRQFILSSKKLLLSDSGFYLCAFNRYAYEQYFGPGTRLTVT.

J is TRBJ2-3 and V is TRBV20-1; D uncertain. V gave up 3 bases and J gave up 6 bases, with 10 bases separating them. The CDR3 length is 12 residues. Germline V gives CDR1 DFQATT, CDR2 SNEGSKA (reference sequence). CDR3 sequence: CSARYRADTQYF. CDR3 DNA: TGCAGTGCTAGGTACCGTGCGGATACGCAGTATTTT.

This clonotype was observed at least ten times. The chain combines TRBV2 with TRBJ1-5; TRBD1 matches at 7 bases. Germline lookup yields CDR1 SNHLY and CDR2 FYNNEI. This CDR3 has 14 residues. V dropped 1 base and J dropped 7; count of bases not matched to a gene: 4. CDR3 nucleotide sequence: TGTGCCAGCAGTGAAGACAGGGGCCGGCAGCCCCAGCATTTT. This sequence encodes CASSEDRGRQPQHF.

The V gene is TRBV14, the J gene TRBJ2-2; D uncertain. The length of the CDR3 is 16 residues. Germline assignment: CDR1 SGHDN and CDR2 FVKESK. Trimming cost V 4 bases and J 7 bases, with 19 bases left between them. Here the CDR3 DNA reads TGTGCCAGCAGCCCTTCGGTGTATGGACGAGGCGGGGAGCTGTTTTTT. It encodes CASSPSVYGRGGELFF.

This clonotype was seen at least ten times. V gene TRBV10-3 combines with J gene TRBJ1-1, with D possibly being TRBD1 (5 bases). CDR1 and CDR2 from the germline V gene are ENHRY and SYGVKD. The CDR3 is made up of 15 amino acids. The V and J ends lost 2 bases and 0 bases respectively, with 10 bases between them. The CDR3: CAISEDGHLNTEAFF. CDR3 DNA sequence: TGTGCCATCAGTGAGGACGGACACTTGAACACTGAAGCTTTCTTT.

This clonotype was seen ten or more times. The rearrangement joins TRBV6-1 to TRBJ1-2; possibly TRBD1 for D (5 bases). The CDR3 has 14 amino acids. V was pared by 2 bases and J by 4 bases, with 11 bases between. The germline CDR1 and CDR2 sequences are MNHNS and SASEGT. The CDR3 loop is CASSENRGGYGYTF. The DNA for the CDR3 is TGTGCCAGCAGTGAAAATAGGGGCGGCTATGGCTACACCTTC.

The sample holds a few counts of this clonotype. The J gene is TRBJ2-7, the V gene TRBV18; tentatively, D is TRBD1 (6 bases). The CDR3 is 15 residues long. Germline CDR1 is KGHSH and CDR2 is LQKENI. Trimming left V 4 bases short and J 5 bases short, with 18 bases between. The CDR3 DNA sequence: TGTGCCAGCTCACGAGTAGGTACAGGGAACGACGAGCAGTACTTC. Its translation: CASSRVGTGNDEQYF.

The chain has TRBV7-2 and TRBJ2-1, with D unresolved. Germline lookup yields CDR1 SGHTA and CDR2 FQGNSA. V lost 5 bases and J lost 12, with 14 bases in between. The CDR3 is 12 amino acids. CDR3 nucleotide sequence: TGTGCCAGCAGCACCGGAGACCCGGGGCAGTTCTTC. Translated, it gives CASSTGDPGQFF.

This clonotype was recorded many times. V and J are TRBV28 and TRBJ2-7; 9 bases map to TRBD1. In germline, CDR1 is MDHEN, CDR2 SYDVKM. The CDR3 runs 13 residues. V was clipped by 8 bases and J by 2 bases; unmatched bases: 4. The CDR3 DNA follows: TGTGCCAGCGAGGGACAGGGACCCTACGAGCAGTACTTC. It yields the protein CASEGQGPYEQYF.

This clonotype was detected many times. The CDR3 is CASSLGAGETEQFF. In DNA form, the CDR3 reads TGTGCCAGCAGCTTAGGGGCAGGGGAGACTGAGCAGTTCTTC. The chain employs TRBV7-6 and TRBJ2-1; weak D call: TRBD1 (6 bases). The CDR3 spans 14 residues. The V gene's germline CDR1 is SGHVS and CDR2 FNYEAQ. Deletions cut 1 base from V and 9 bases from J, with 13 bases between.

This clonotype was detected a few times. The V and J genes are TRBV20-1 and TRBJ2-7; the D is unclear. The CDR3 is 12 amino acids. CDR1 and CDR2 (germline): DFQATT, SNEGSKA (reference sequence). Trimming removed 3 bases at V and 2 bases at J, with 8 bases between. CDR3 nucleotide sequence: TGCAGTGCTAGTAGTCAGGCCTACGAGCAGTACTTC. It specifies CSASSQAYEQYF.

This clonotype was detected many times. The V call is TRBV20-1, the J call TRBJ2-5; 8 nucleotides match TRBD2. The length of the CDR3 is 14 residues. Germline lookup yields CDR1 DFQATT and CDR2 SNEGSKA (reference sequence). Germline trimming cut 2 bases from V and 5 bases from J; bases unmatched to any gene: 7. The CDR3 spells CSARPRTSRETQYF. DNA for the CDR3: TGCAGTGCTAGACCGAGGACTAGCAGGGAGACCCAGTACTTC.

In this sample, this clonotype turned up many times. V and J are TRBV7-2 and TRBJ2-2; the match to TRBD2 covers 7 bases. The CDR3 has 15 amino acids. Germline V CDR1 and CDR2: SGHTA, FQGNSA. J was trimmed by 7 bases and V by 0 bases; bases with no gene match: 5. As DNA, the CDR3 is TGTGCCAGCAGCTTAGCGACTAGCTTGCGCGGGGAGCTGTTTTTT. Translated: CASSLATSLRGELFF.

This clonotype was seen many times. The chain links TRBV20-1 to TRBJ2-7, with 10 nucleotides matching TRBD2. CDR3 length: 14 residues. Germline V CDR1 and CDR2: DFQATT, SNEGSKA (reference sequence). Trimming removed 2 bases from V and 0 bases from J; junction bases left unmatched: 1. The CDR3 DNA follows: TGCAGTGCTAGATCTAGCGGGAGCTCCTACGAGCAGTACTTC. It codes for CSARSSGSSYEQYF.

The chain couples TRBV4-1 to TRBJ1-1; 7 bases are a match to TRBD1. The germline gives CDR1 MGHRA, CDR2 YSYEKL. With 3 bases clipped from V and 0 bases from J, the junction kept 10 bases outside the gene matches. This CDR3 has 17 residues. Here the CDR3 DNA reads TGCGCCAGCAGCCAGCGTCCCGGGACAGCTCTGAACACTGAAGCTTTCTTT. Amino acid sequence: CASSQRPGTALNTEAFF.

In this sample, this clonotype turned up many times. This rearrangement joins TRBV27 to TRBJ1-1, with 9 bases fitting TRBD1. Germline lookup yields CDR1 MNHEY and CDR2 SMNVEV (reference sequence). Trimming removed 5 bases from V and 7 bases from J; junction bases left unmatched: 5. The CDR3 loop spans 13 amino acids. The CDR3 bases are TGTGCCAGCAGTGTCACAGGGGGCGGTGAAGCTTTCTTT. It is translated as CASSVTGGGEAFF.

The chain recombines TRBV28 with TRBJ1-5; weak D call: TRBD1 (5 bases). The V end was cut by 1 base, the J end by 6 bases, with 19 bases between. CDR1 and CDR2 from the germline V gene are MDHEN and SYDVKM. The CDR3 is 17 amino acids. The CDR3 loop reads CASSLFPRDRGSQPQHF. CDR3 DNA: TGTGCCAGCAGTTTATTCCCCCGGGACCGAGGTAGTCAGCCCCAGCATTTT.

Ten or more counts support this clonotype. V usage is TRBV7-2 and J usage is TRBJ2-7; the match to TRBD1 covers 12 bases. Per the germline V gene, CDR1 is SGHTA and CDR2 is FQGNSA. This CDR3 contains 16 residues. After removal of 5 bases from V and 4 bases from J, the junction contained 9 bases not matched to a gene. CDR3 coding DNA: TGTGCCAGCAGCCCCCACCGGGACAGGGGGCTGTACGAGCAGTACTTC. Amino acids: CASSPHRDRGLYEQYF.

This clonotype was observed a few times. This chain joins TRBV6-2 or TRBV6-3 and TRBJ2-7, with 12 bases that match TRBD2. The CDR3 is made up of 15 amino acids. Germline V gene sequence: CDR1 MNHEY, CDR2 SVGEGT. The V segment lost 7 bases and the J segment 3 bases; nucleotides outside the gene matches: 7. The CDR3 loop is CASTSSTSGSYEQYF. The CDR3, as DNA: TGTGCCAGCACCTCGTCGACTAGCGGGAGCTACGAGCAGTACTTC.

This clonotype was counted a few times. A much more abundant neighbour one base away suggests this may be a read error. The chain employs TRBV12-3 or TRBV12-4 and TRBJ2-7, with D tentatively TRBD2 (5 bases). Trimming removed 5 bases at V and 2 bases at J, with 7 bases between. The CDR3 covers 12 residues. CDR3 nucleotides: TGTGCCAGCAGTACCGGGACCTACGAGCAGTACTTC. Residues: CASSTGTYEQYF.

The V gene is TRBV28, the J gene TRBJ2-7, with D tentatively TRBD1 (5 bases). CDR1 and CDR2 (germline): MDHEN, SYDVKM. The length of the CDR3 is 12 residues. Trimming took 8 bases from V and 4 from J, leaving 12 bases between them. In DNA, the CDR3 is TGTGCCAGCGGAAGGACATCGTACGAGCAGTACTTC. Translating it yields CASGRTSYEQYF.

This clonotype was seen a few times. The gene calls are TRBV10-3 and TRBJ1-1, with D perhaps matching TRBD1 (5 bases). V was trimmed by 6 bases and J by 0 bases, leaving 8 bases between them. Germline CDR1 is ENHRY and CDR2 is SYGVKD. The CDR3 loop spans 13 amino acids. The CDR3 DNA sequence: TGTGCCATCAGGGGGCACATGAACACTGAAGCTTTCTTT. Translated, it gives CAIRGHMNTEAFF.

This clonotype occurred many times. The chain is built from TRBV27 and TRBJ2-5; D may be TRBD2 (6 bases). Germline loops: CDR1 MNHEY, CDR2 SMNVEV (reference sequence). The CDR3 runs to 17 residues. Trimming removed 0 bases at V and 1 base at J, with 15 bases between. The CDR3 sequence: CASSLSTGAGSQETQYF. CDR3 DNA: TGTGCCAGCAGTTTATCGACGGGCGCGGGAAGCCAAGAGACCCAGTACTTC.

This clonotype was counted ten times or more. The rearrangement links TRBV27 to TRBJ2-7; D unclear. The V gene lost 6 bases and the J gene lost 3 bases, with 18 bases spanning the gap. The germline CDR1 and CDR2 sequences are MNHEY and SMNVEV (reference sequence). The CDR3 is 15 amino acids. The CDR3 spells CASRKALDWGYEQYF. In DNA, the CDR3 is TGTGCCAGCAGAAAAGCCTTGGATTGGGGCTACGAGCAGTACTTC.

This clonotype was found once. The rearrangement joins TRBV28 to TRBJ1-2, with D perhaps TRBD1 (6 bases). The length of the CDR3 is 13 residues. Trimming shortened V by 10 bases and J by 3 bases, and 15 bases separated the two germline ends. Germline-derived CDR1 and CDR2 are MDHEN and SYDVKM. The CDR3 sequence is CATGVRPHYGYTF. Written as DNA, the CDR3 is TGTGCCACAGGGGTCCGACCCCACTATGGCTACACCTTC.

This clonotype was found a few times. This chain uses TRBV30 with TRBJ1-2; the D gene is possibly TRBD1 (5 bases). Germline V gene lookup returns CDR1 GTSNPN and CDR2 SVGIG (reference sequence). CDR3 length equals 15 residues. V lost 2 bases and J 2 bases, leaving 15 bases between the germline ends. In nucleotides, the CDR3 is TGTGCCTGGAGTTTGGACATCTCAGGGAACTATGGCTACACCTTC. Protein sequence: CAWSLDISGNYGYTF.

This clonotype has only a few counts. The V gene is TRBV9, the J gene TRBJ2-2, with 7 nucleotides matching TRBD2. Germline V gene lookup returns CDR1 SGDLS and CDR2 YYNGEE. CDR3 length equals 16 residues. V shed 6 bases, J shed 7 bases, and the junction held 15 bases outside the gene matches. Here the CDR3 reads CASTAVAGVGSGELFF. CDR3 DNA sequence: TGTGCCAGCACTGCCGTGGCGGGAGTCGGGAGCGGGGAGCTGTTTTTT.